The 21 T cell receptor beta chains reported below all come from one sample, sequenced in a study of shared clonotypes between healthy human individuals (dated by TCRdb to 2020 to 2021). Library generation was performed with the immunoSEQ multiplex PCR assay. TCRdb stores this immuneACCESS table with in-frame sequences only. Part of the clones is absent; in the studies checked, under half of the shortfall reflects unresolved V genes, and no reason is known for the rest. Here the sample has over a million clones; roughly 96% occur a single time. The ten largest make up roughly 1.1% of the sample. Sequenced sample: naive CD4+ T cells sorted from blood. Reading the label with the study, this specimen's cell subset or site is: CD45RA+ positively selected. These receptors were obtained from a man aged 25 to 40 in good health.

Points on this clone: The sample carries other DNA sequences with the same CDR3. V gene TRBV10-3 combines with J gene TRBJ2-7, with D unclear. CDR1 and CDR2 (germline): ENHRY, SYGVKD. Trimming took 4 bases from V and 3 from J, leaving 4 bases between them. The CDR3 totals 11 residues. This chain's CDR3 is CAISGYYEQYF. The CDR3 DNA sequence: TGTGCCATCAGTGGTTACTACGAGCAGTACTTC.

The rearrangement links TRBV4-3 to TRBJ2-7; D uncertain. CDR3 length: 13 amino acids. The V end was cut by 1 base, the J end by 1 base, with 5 bases between. Germline lookup yields CDR1 LGHNA and CDR2 YSLEER. The CDR3 loop reads CASSQARSYEQYF. CDR3 nucleotide sequence: TGCGCCAGCAGCCAAGCCAGGTCCTACGAGCAGTACTTC.

The CDR3 here is CASSARQSAYNEQFF. The CDR3 DNA reads as TGTGCCAGCTCGGCCCGGCAGAGTGCCTACAATGAGCAGTTCTTC. The V call is TRBV19, the J call TRBJ2-1; D unclear. Germline values: CDR1 LNHDA, CDR2 SQIVND (reference sequence). V shed 9 bases and J shed 2 bases, with 17 bases lying between them. The CDR3 sequence is 15 residues long.

The chain is built from TRBV4-2 and TRBJ2-2, with 16 bases matching TRBD2. The J segment lost 7 bases and the V segment lost 4 bases, leaving 15 bases of the junction unmatched. Germline V CDR1 and CDR2: LGHNA, YNFKEQ. The CDR3 has 20 amino acids. The CDR3 reads CASSPDPGLAGGAMGGELFF. The DNA of the CDR3 is TGTGCCAGCAGCCCGGACCCGGGACTAGCGGGAGGGGCTATGGGCGGGGAGCTGTTTTTT.

This chain links TRBV18 with TRBJ2-7; 15 bases fit TRBD2. This CDR3 is built from 16 residues. V lost 0 bases, J lost 6 bases, and 3 bases stayed unmatched. The V gene's germline CDR1 is KGHSH and CDR2 LQKENI. DNA for the CDR3: TGTGCCAGCTCACCACCCCGGACTAGCGGGAGGGCCGAGCAGTACTTC. It specifies CASSPPRTSGRAEQYF.

DNA of the CDR3: TGCAGCCTATGGGGGGCTAGCGGGAGGGAAAACAATGAGCAGTTCTTC. Translation gives CSLWGASGRENNEQFF. V and J are TRBV29-1 and TRBJ2-1; 12 bases match TRBD2. Unmatched junction bases numbered 13, after V lost 8 bases and J lost 5 bases. The germline CDR1 and CDR2 sequences are SQVTM and ANQGSEA. The CDR3 is 16 amino acids.

The chain couples TRBV6-1 to TRBJ2-7, with D perhaps TRBD1 or TRBD2 (5 bases each). V gave up 11 bases and J gave up 2 bases, with 22 bases separating them. The CDR3 is 15 amino acids. Germline CDR1 MNHNS, CDR2 SASEGT. CDR3 coding DNA: TGTGCCCGCCGAATGGGGGACGGACCCCCCTACGAGCAGTACTTC. Translation gives CARRMGDGPPYEQYF.

This chain uses TRBV10-3 with TRBJ2-5, with TRBD2 matching 7 bases. The CDR3 runs to 14 residues. The J segment lost 2 bases and the V segment lost 6 bases, leaving 6 bases of the junction unmatched. Germline V gives CDR1 ENHRY, CDR2 SYGVKD. The CDR3 here is CAIREGTTQETQYF. For the CDR3, the DNA is TGTGCCATCAGGGAGGGGACTACACAAGAGACCCAGTACTTC.

This clone was seen only once. This rearrangement joins TRBV27 to TRBJ2-2, with D unresolved. Trimming left V 6 bases short and J 2 bases short, with 10 bases between. There are 14 residues in the CDR3. Germline CDR1 and CDR2: MNHEY and SMNVEV (reference sequence). The CDR3 nucleotides are TGTGCCAGCAGGGTAATCTCAAACACCGGGGAGCTGTTTTTT. The encoded protein is CASRVISNTGELFF.

This sequence joins TRBV28 and TRBJ2-1; 9 bases fit TRBD2. Germline CDR1 reads MDHEN; CDR2 reads SYDVKM. CDR3 length equals 12 residues. J lost 15 bases, V lost 2 bases, and 5 bases had no gene match. In nucleotides, the CDR3 is TGTGCCAGCAGTTTAGTCGCGGGGGGGCCGTTCTTC. Translation gives CASSLVAGGPFF.

CDR3 in amino acids: CASSSGVRSFYEQYF. In DNA, the CDR3 is TGTGCCAGCAGCTCAGGTGTGAGAAGCTTCTACGAGCAGTACTTC. The chain carries TRBV11-1 and TRBJ2-7; D is uncertain. The V end was cut by 4 bases, the J end by 3 bases, with 16 bases between. The germline V gene has CDR1 SGHAT and CDR2 FQDESV (reference sequence). The CDR3 is 15 residues long.

This CDR3 reads CASSDGTGELFF. As DNA, the CDR3 is TGTGCCAGCAGTGACGGAACCGGGGAGCTGTTTTTT. The J gene is TRBJ2-2, the V gene TRBV6-1; D unresolved. The V gene lost 3 bases and the J gene lost 5 bases, with 4 bases spanning the gap. This CDR3 has 12 amino acids. CDR1 and CDR2 (germline): MNHNS, SASEGT.

This clone was recorded only once. The V and J genes are TRBV7-8 and TRBJ1-1; 8 bases map to TRBD1. After removal of 8 bases from V and 0 bases from J, the junction contained 8 bases not matched to a gene. The CDR3 runs to 15 residues. Germline assignment: CDR1 SGHVS and CDR2 FQNEAQ. In nucleotides, the CDR3 is TGTGCCAGCGCTCGACAGGGGTTTTTGAACACTGAAGCTTTCTTT. It specifies CASARQGFLNTEAFF.

The rearrangement joins TRBV2 to TRBJ1-5; possibly TRBD1 for D (6 bases). Trimming cost V 6 bases and J 7 bases, with 13 bases left between them. This CDR3 is 13 amino acids long. The germline CDR1 and CDR2 sequences are SNHLY and FYNNEI. CDR3 bases: TGTGCCAGCAGAACGGGGGGCAGGCAGCCCCAGCATTTT. Its protein product is CASRTGGRQPQHF.

The count of this clone is one. This chain uses TRBV7-2 with TRBJ2-3; D gene ambiguous. CDR1 is SGHTA and CDR2 is FQGNSA in the germline V gene. CDR3 length: 15 residues. V was shortened by 3 bases and J by 4 bases, with 14 bases between the two germline ends. The CDR3 nucleotides are TGTGCCAGCAGCTTGGATTTAGGCCGCCCAGATACGCAGTATTTT. It is translated as CASSLDLGRPDTQYF. Full variable domain (outside the CDR3, taken from reference TRBV7-2 and TRBJ2-3): GAGVSQSPSNKVTEKGKDVELRCDPISGHTALYWYRQSLGQGLEFLIYFQGNSAPDKSGLPSDRFSAERTGGSVSTLTIQRTQQEDSAVYLCASSLDLGRPDTQYFGPGTRLTVL.

V is TRBV28 and J is TRBJ2-7, with D possibly called TRBD1 or TRBD2 (6 bases each). Germline-derived CDR1 and CDR2 are MDHEN and SYDVKM. The CDR3 has 12 amino acids. The germline V and J ends were trimmed by 6 bases and 13 bases, with 19 bases remaining between them. This CDR3 reads CASSVTGGAVYF. In DNA, the CDR3 is TGTGCCAGCAGCGTCACCGGGGGCGCGGTTTACTTC.

The genes are TRBV7-6 and TRBJ2-7; 8 positions match TRBD1. Germline V gene data show CDR1 as SGHVS and CDR2 as FNYEAQ. CDR3 length: 13 amino acids. The ends lost 5 bases at V and 3 bases at J; junction bases unmatched: 3. CDR3 amino acids: CASSAGGRYEQYF. In DNA, the CDR3 is TGTGCCAGCAGCGCAGGGGGCCGCTACGAGCAGTACTTC.

The chain has TRBV29-1 and TRBJ2-3; D is perhaps TRBD1 (6 bases). V dropped 4 bases and J dropped 7 bases, with 15 bases sitting between them. This CDR3 comprises 13 residues. The V gene's germline CDR1 is SQVTM and CDR2 ANQGSEA. The CDR3, as DNA: TGCAGCGTTGTCCCGAGCCAGGGGTATACGCAGTATTTT. Protein sequence: CSVVPSQGYTQYF.

V and J are TRBV11-2 and TRBJ2-1; 9 bases line up with TRBD2. This CDR3 has 15 amino acids. The germline gives CDR1 SGHAT, CDR2 FQNNGV. V was clipped by 6 bases and J by 7 bases; unmatched bases: 10. The CDR3 here is CASRGAAGGLNEQFF. CDR3 in DNA: TGTGCCAGCAGGGGAGCAGCGGGAGGCTTGAATGAGCAGTTCTTC.

V is TRBV25-1 and J is TRBJ1-4; D may be TRBD1 (5 bases). CDR3 length: 15 amino acids. The V end lost 0 bases, the J end lost 7 bases, and 12 bases lay between the germline ends. CDR1 MGHDK and CDR2 SYGVNS come from the germline V gene. The chain's CDR3 is CASSEYPGEAEKLFF. CDR3 nucleotide sequence: TGTGCCAGCAGTGAATATCCGGGGGAGGCTGAAAAACTGTTTTTT.

Here the CDR3 DNA reads TGTGCCAGCAGCTTGGGGAGGCCCCAGGACACTGAAGCTTTCTTT. Its translation: CASSLGRPQDTEAFF. V is TRBV5-4 and J is TRBJ1-1; D call uncertain. V was shortened by 0 bases and J by 3 bases, with 12 bases between the two germline ends. The CDR3 covers 15 residues. CDR1 and CDR2 from the germline V gene are SGHNT and YYREEE (reference sequence).